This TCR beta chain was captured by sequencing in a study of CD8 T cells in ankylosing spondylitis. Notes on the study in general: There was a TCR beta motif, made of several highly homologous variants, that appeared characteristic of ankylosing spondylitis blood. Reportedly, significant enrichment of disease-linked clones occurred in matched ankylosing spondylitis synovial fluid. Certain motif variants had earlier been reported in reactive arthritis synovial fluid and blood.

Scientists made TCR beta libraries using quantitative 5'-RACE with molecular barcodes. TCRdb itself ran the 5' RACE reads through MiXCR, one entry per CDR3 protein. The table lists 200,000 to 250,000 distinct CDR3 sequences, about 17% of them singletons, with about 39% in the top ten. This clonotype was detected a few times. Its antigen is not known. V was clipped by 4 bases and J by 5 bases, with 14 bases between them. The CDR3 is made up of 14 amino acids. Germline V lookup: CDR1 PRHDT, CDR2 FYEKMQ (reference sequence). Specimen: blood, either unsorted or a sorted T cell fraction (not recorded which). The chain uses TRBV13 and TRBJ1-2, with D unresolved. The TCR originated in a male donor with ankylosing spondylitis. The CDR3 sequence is CASSSGSTEYGYTF. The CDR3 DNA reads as TGTGCCAGCAGCTCGGGCAGTACTGAGTATGGCTACACCTTC.